A selection of T cell receptor beta chains follows, all from one sample in a study of T cell repertoires in cytomegalovirus infection. TCRdb fed the reads into MiXCR, producing one record per CDR3 protein. Here the sample spans 600,000 to 800,000 distinct CDR3 sequences, roughly 24% being singletons. The sequencing input was CD8+ T cells from PBMCs. The receptors were gathered from a human donor in good health (CMV status not recorded). Some clones in this sample may be carry-over from other donors' samples. CDR3s include the opening cysteine and the closing phenylalanine or tryptophan. The D gene is left open where the match is weak. Clone size is shown for a subset of rows, as once, few, many or a class of expanded clone.

j_call d_call v_call clone_size cdr3_aa cdr3_nt
TRBJ2-1 - TRBV6-2/TRBV6-3 many CASSLDPSFIGVLDEQFF TGTGCCAGCAGTTTGGACCCCAGTTTTATAGGGGTACTCGATGAGCAGTTCTTC
TRBJ2-3 - TRBV28 few CASSQDSIISTDTQYF TGTGCCAGCAGCCAGGACTCCATAATAAGCACAGATACGCAGTATTTT
TRBJ2-7 TRBD1 TRBV3-1 many CASSQGPTTGNDGEQYF TGTGCCAGCAGCCAGGGACCCACGACAGGGAATGACGGGGAGCAGTACTTC
TRBJ2-6 - TRBV7-6 - CASSLSDRSGANVLTF TGTGCCAGCAGCTTATCGGACCGCTCTGGGGCCAACGTCCTGACTTTC
TRBJ1-5 - TRBV28 few CASTLRGAGNQPQHF TGTGCCAGCACCCTTAGGGGGGCCGGCAATCAGCCCCAGCATTTT
TRBJ2-3 - TRBV20-1 - CSARAASTDTQYF TGCAGTGCTAGAGCCGCTAGCACAGATACGCAGTATTTT
TRBJ1-2 TRBD1 TRBV29-1 - CSVRGPLADYTF TGCAGCGTCAGGGGGCCGTTGGCTGACTACACCTTC
TRBJ2-7 TRBD2 TRBV5-1 few CASSLELAGELSYEQYF TGCGCCAGCAGCTTGGAATTAGCGGGGGAACTCTCCTACGAGCAGTACTTC
TRBJ1-2 - TRBV7-3 few CASSETGQLLNYGYTF TGTGCCAGCAGTGAGACGGGGCAGCTACTTAACTATGGCTACACCTTC
TRBJ1-1 - TRBV28 - CASSWGRAISNTEAFF TGTGCCAGCAGTTGGGGGCGGGCGATTTCGAACACTGAAGCTTTCTTT
TRBJ2-7 - TRBV2 - CASIRETWAEQYF TGTGCCAGCATCCGGGAGACTTGGGCCGAGCAGTACTTC
TRBJ2-5 - TRBV4-1 many CASSQEDRTFQETQYF TGCGCCAGCAGCCAAGAAGATCGGACTTTCCAAGAGACCCAGTACTTC
TRBJ2-1 TRBD1 TRBV7-9 - CASPDRANEQFF TGTGCCAGCCCTGACAGGGCAAATGAGCAGTTCTTC
TRBJ1-1 - TRBV27 few CASKRKEGWTEAFF TGTGCCAGCAAGAGGAAGGAGGGTTGGACTGAAGCTTTCTTT
TRBJ2-2 - TRBV7-7 few CASSLVPSPNGASGELFF TGTGCTAGCAGCTTAGTTCCGTCCCCCAACGGGGCGTCCGGGGAGCTGTTTTTT
TRBJ2-4 - TRBV6-2/TRBV6-3 - CASSRKTSAKNIQYF TGTGCCAGCAGTCGAAAAACTAGCGCCAAAAACATTCAGTACTTC
TRBJ2-1 - TRBV28 - CASSSGTRTYNEQFF TGTGCCAGCAGTTCCGGGACACGTACCTACAATGAGCAGTTCTTC
TRBJ2-1 TRBD2 TRBV7-8 many CASSFNFGGGLSEQFF TGTGCCAGCAGCTTTAATTTTGGCGGGGGGTTAAGTGAGCAGTTCTTC
TRBJ2-3 - TRBV6-2/TRBV6-3 few CASSFDRTGTDTQYF TGTGCCAGCAGCTTCGACAGGACCGGCACAGATACGCAGTATTTT
TRBJ1-5 - TRBV25-1 - CASRSGGNQPQHF TGTGCCAGCAGGTCAGGAGGGAATCAGCCCCAGCATTTT
TRBJ2-1 - TRBV19 - CASSIFLRDSGYYNEQFF TGTGCCAGTAGTATTTTCCTCCGGGACTCCGGATACTACAATGAGCAGTTCTTC
TRBJ2-4 - TRBV25-1 few CVRGGEPKNIQYF TGTGTGAGGGGGGGGGAGCCGAAAAACATTCAGTACTTC
TRBJ1-1 - TRBV14 few CASSHRLTGGGNTEAFF TGTGCCAGCAGCCACCGGCTGACAGGAGGGGGGAACACTGAAGCTTTCTTT
TRBJ1-4 - TRBV6-5 many CASSPTWGVGEKLFF TGTGCCAGCAGTCCTACGTGGGGAGTAGGAGAAAAACTGTTTTTT
TRBJ1-6 - TRBV15 few CATSRGTSRPLHF TGTGCCACCAGCAGAGGGACGTCACGACCCCTCCACTTT
TRBJ1-1 - TRBV7-6 few CASSLVLWGGAHTEAFF TGTGCCAGCAGCTTGGTTCTTTGGGGGGGGGCGCACACTGAAGCTTTCTTT
TRBJ2-7 - TRBV7-8 few CASSPRDLTYEQYF TGTGCCAGCAGCCCAAGGGATTTAACCTACGAGCAGTACTTC
TRBJ2-2 - TRBV4-1 - CASSQDIVWHRLNTGELFF TGCGCCAGCAGCCAAGATATCGTCTGGCACAGGCTGAACACCGGGGAGCTGTTTTTT
TRBJ2-5 - TRBV7-8 many CASSPSLALQETQYF TGTGCCAGCAGCCCCAGCTTAGCCCTCCAAGAGACCCAGTACTTC
TRBJ2-3 TRBD1 TRBV12-3/TRBV12-4 many CASSIDRGSTDTQYF TGTGCCAGCAGCATCGACAGGGGTAGCACAGATACGCAGTATTTT
TRBJ2-3 - TRBV28 many CASSLTSGSLLDTQYF TGTGCCAGCAGTTTAACTTCAGGGAGTCTTCTAGATACGCAGTATTTT
TRBJ1-1 - TRBV11-2 - CASSFWRGTEAFF TGTGCCAGCAGCTTTTGGCGGGGGACTGAAGCTTTCTTT
TRBJ2-4 - TRBV20-1 - CSAQQIAKNIQYF TGCAGTGCGCAGCAGATAGCCAAAAACATTCAGTACTTC
TRBJ1-6 - TRBV6-5 few CASSYSGYSLHF TGTGCCAGCAGTTACTCTGGGTACTCCCTCCACTTT
TRBJ2-3 - TRBV27 many CASTSARYTRTDTQYF TGTGCCAGCACTAGCGCCCGTTATACCCGCACAGATACGCAGTATTTT
TRBJ1-2 - TRBV7-1 - CASSPGPVVYGYTF TGTGCCAGCAGCCCGGGGCCCGTCGTCTATGGCTACACCTTC
TRBJ2-1 - TRBV28 few CASSRGANSHEQFF TGTGCCAGCAGTCGGGGGGCGAATTCGCATGAGCAGTTCTTC
TRBJ1-5 - TRBV4-1 many CASSLIQGPGDNQPQHF TGCGCCAGCAGCCTTATACAGGGTCCGGGGGACAATCAGCCCCAGCATTTT
TRBJ2-5 - TRBV5-1 - CASSTRQWKTQYF TGCGCCAGCAGCACTCGACAGTGGAAGACCCAGTACTTC
TRBJ2-2 TRBD2 TRBV9 - CASSGPLTSGGLNTGELFF TGTGCCAGCAGCGGACCCCTGACTAGCGGGGGTTTGAACACCGGGGAGCTGTTTTTT
TRBJ1-1 TRBD1 TRBV28 few CASSTSQTGIEAFF TGTGCCAGCAGTACCTCCCAGACAGGGATTGAGGCTTTCTTT
TRBJ1-1 - TRBV7-9 many CASSSYSLEAFF TGTGCCAGCAGCTCGTACAGTCTCGAGGCTTTCTTT
TRBJ2-3 TRBD1 TRBV29-1 - CSAQIGDRGADTQYF TGCAGCGCCCAAATCGGGGACAGGGGCGCAGATACGCAGTATTTT
TRBJ2-1 - TRBV28 - CASSLIAYNEQFF TGTGCCAGCAGTTTAATAGCTTACAATGAGCAGTTCTTC